This T cell receptor beta chain came from a study of shared clonotypes between healthy human individuals (dated by TCRdb to the early 2020s). As for the study more broadly: The cohort included three men and a couple of women between 18 and 49 years of age. Per donor, three plates each were used for CD4 naive and CD4 memory, two for CD8 naive, and one for CD8 memory. To estimate repertoire size and how much clonotype sharing occurs between individuals, the study deeply sequenced the blood TCR repertoires of five or six healthy adults. To increase sequencing depth and limit assay-specific biases, TCR repertoire library preparation and sequencing were carried out by different laboratories using diverse techniques. Each donor's leukapheresis produced roughly between roughly 0.94 and 9.5 billion PBMCs. The paper's findings and limits, for the study overall: Sampling was restricted to blood, and TCR repertoires in tissue are likely to differ from TCR repertoires in blood. Incomplete sequencing was indicated by rarefaction of sorted-subset datasets, despite the large sequencing depth. When several donors were compared, the shared fraction of clonotypes was around 5% for naive CD4, 3% to 4% for naive CD8, roughly 2.5% for memory CD4, and less than 0.45% for memory CD8. Clonotypes shared by all four sorted-subset donors showed higher generation probabilities than non-shared clonotypes. The small number of donors limited the genetic and exposure-history diversity represented. Based on pairwise subsampling, the degree of clonotype sharing among donors was expected to be affected by sequencing depth. Naive subsets generally had larger estimated clonotype richness than memory subsets did.

TCR CDR3 regions were amplified from genomic DNA by multiplex PCR using the deep immunoSEQ assay. Genomic DNA extracted from each cell subset was distributed evenly over all wells of several immunoSEQ 96-well plates, and each plate served as one replicate. For sorted subsets, each replicate PCR was loaded with approximately 200 ng genomic DNA, equivalent to some 27,000 T cell genomes. The purified libraries were quantified using a Qubit 3.0 fluorometer, sized with a Bioanalyzer 2100, and then quantified again using the KAPA Library Quantification kit. A separate single-read 150-cycle Illumina NextSeq 550 flow cell was used to sequence each immunoSEQ 96-well plate. On the authors' methods: Because only junctional sequences without quality scores were contained in the immunoSEQ output, filtering matching that applied to full-length reads could not be performed. Sequences were annotated with PyIR, a Python wrapper for IgBLAST v1.9, using IMGT germline references to assign V/J genes and CDR3. Reads were filtered out if the reads had weak V/J assignments (E-value above 1e-6), no CDR3, stop codons, out-of-frame junctions, or ambiguous translated residues. A V3J clonotype was defined by an identical inferred V gene, J gene, and CDR3 amino acid sequence. Percentage overlap between repertoires was computed as shared unique clonotypes divided by the size of the smaller repertoire. Richness of each repertoire was evaluated using RTK rarefaction, the Chao1 estimator, and Recon v2.1 estimates of unobserved clonotypes. Generation probabilities were computed with OLGA for all TCRbeta clonotypes obtained by the gDNA method from several donors. Here the immuneACCESS table is served through TCRdb, limited to in-frame sequences with V and J called. Missing clones are a known gap in these copies; in checked studies unresolved V genes cover under half, and the rest lacks a known reason. V and J calls plus clone size are reproduced from that table; the DNA served to infer D and trimming. This sample gives approximately 2,300,000 clones in total; 85% to 95% of them show up just once. Together, the top ten hold approximately 0.39% of the sample.

About this clone itself: What this receptor recognizes is not known. The sample holds no much larger clone one base away, and base qualities are not on file.

Donors were healthy HIV-negative adults with no recently reported acute infections or vaccinations. All donors were Caucasian adults living in Nashville, Tennessee, USA. CD4+ T cells were enriched by magnetic negative selection, after which naive cells were positively selected on CD45RA and the negative fraction was taken as the memory subset. Blood was obtained by leukapheresis, after which PBMCs were separated by Ficoll-Histopaque density gradient centrifugation and cryopreserved in liquid nitrogen vapor phase. Analytical flow cytometry was used to check the purity and quantity of every magnetically sorted T cell population. Genomic DNA was isolated from each sorted fraction and quantified by UV absorbance on a Nanodrop 2000c. From cysteine to phenylalanine, the CDR3 is 13 amino acids long. The DNA shown is the 39-base CDR3, in frame from base 1. A distance of 9 bases separates the germline ends of V and J, which lose 7 bases and 3 bases respectively. CDR1 and CDR2, per the germline V gene, are SNHLY and FYNNEI.

The sequenced material came from naive CD4+ T cells from PBMCs. The intended sense of this specimen's cell subset or site label: CD45RA+ positively selected. Recombination linked TRBV2 to TRBJ1-4; a confident D gene designation cannot be given. This sequence was found in a man in his late teens or twenties in good health. Some clones in this sample may be carry-over from other donors' samples. The DNA sequence follows: TGTGCCAGCAACGGCGGACCTAATGAAAAACTGTTTTTT. Translation gives CASNGGPNEKLFF. The variable domain in full, with residues beyond the CDR3 obtained from the reference TRBV2 and TRBJ1-4 genes, is EPEVTQTPSHQVTQMGQEVILRCVPISNHLYFYWYRQILGQKVEFLVSFYNNEISEKSEIFDDQFSVERPDGSNFTLKIRSTKLEDSAMYFCASNGGPNEKLFFGSGTQLSVL.